This T cell receptor (beta chain) was identified during a study of a mutant IDH1 vaccine in newly diagnosed glioma. The CDR3 contains 15 residues. Between the trimmed V and J ends, which lost 3 bases and 5 bases, there was a span of 16 bases. CDR1 is MGHRA and CDR2 is YSYEKL in the germline V gene. Time point meaning: baseline, week 1 (first vaccination visit). Treatment given: pre-vaccination baseline after standard-of-care therapy. Some clones are missing from TCRdb's copy, which holds only in-frame ones; the method was immunoSEQ multiplex PCR. The profile shows nearly 50,000 clones, roughly 88% of them singletons.

The sequencing used PBMCs, collected from a glioma patient treated with radiotherapy, temozolomide or both. This rearrangement joins TRBV4-1 to TRBJ1-2; TRBD1 might be the D (5 bases). The sequence was collected from a man aged 40-49 years with glioma. In DNA form, the CDR3 reads TGCGCCAGCAGCCAGCCGGGACCGAGGACTTATGGCTACACCTTC. The encoded protein is CASSQPGPRTYGYTF.